Listed below are T cell receptor beta chains from one sample, sequenced in a study of blood T cell repertoires in COVID-19. Only in-frame clones appear in the TCRdb table, and some are missing; sequencing was by immunoSEQ multiplex PCR. The profile shows hundreds of thousands of clones, roughly 87% of them singletons. Sequenced sample: PBMCs or T cells enriched from blood (not recorded which). The receptors originated from a woman aged 25 to 39 who had recovered from COVID-19. Both conserved end residues are part of each CDR3.

TRBV7-9 CASSLWDRENYGYTF
TRBV9 CASSVSGGASDTQYF
TRBV20-1 CSASVRVNTEAFF
TRBV5-5 CASSIRQENTEAFF
TRBV29-1 CSARGKGEKLFF
TRBV6-4 CASSPNVFSPLHF
TRBV2 CASNQGLPGANVLTF
TRBV6-5 CASSLRGNTEAFF
TRBV7-9 CASSLGGGSGEQYF
TRBV27 CASSRATPTINYGYTF
TRBV25-1 CASSAGNEQFF
TRBV13 CASSFQGDNQPQHF
TRBV5-6 CASSLTLGQAHYNSPLHF
TRBV27 CASSPRQGANTEAFF
TRBV27 CASSALGGVLEQYF
TRBV18 CASSPSESSYEQYF
TRBV6-1 CASSEARTRDRGPQHF
TRBV6-2/TRBV6-3 CASSHRGRGTGELFF
TRBV6-1 CASSEAGAAGNTIYF
TRBV2 CASNSLTTGNEQYF
TRBV28 CASSPWDSKNTGELFF
TRBV29-1 CSAGTSGGVNEQFF
TRBV24-1 CATSDWEGRLSGNTIYF
TRBV5-1 CASSRGLPGGERADTQYF
TRBV7-2 CASSPGYTEAFF
TRBV27 CASSFLASGRQYYEQYF
TRBV28 CASTQGYEQYF
TRBV28 CASTSPLAGVRGADTQYF